Listed below are T cell receptor beta chains from one sample, sequenced in a study of persistence of HIV-infected CD4 T cells. Their target antigens are unknown. Profiled with immunoSEQ multiplex PCR; TCRdb holds only in-frame clones, not every one. The sample holds around 24,000 clones; over 65% are singletons and the top ten take around 2%. The sequences come from CD4+ T cells sorted from PBMCs after roughly 18-hour stimulation, collected from a patient who received antiretroviral therapy. The origin of the receptors is an adult man with HIV who was CMV-seropositive. Both conserved end residues are trimmed from each CDR3. The size entry is marked missing in some rows and otherwise reads once, few, many or a size class.

>TRBV6-1|TRBJ2-7|NA
ASSDDLGRQY
>TRBV11-2|TRBJ1-3|NA
ASSSLRGDTIY
>TRBV14|TRBJ2-5|NA
ASSPQVIQETQY
>TRBV7-3|TRBJ2-5|NA
ASSPLGVETQY
>TRBV5-1|TRBJ2-1|NA
ASSLGLAYNEQF
>TRBV11-3|TRBJ1-1|NA
ASSRTANTEAF
>TRBV18|TRBJ2-2|NA
ASSPSLAGELF
>TRBV10-1|TRBJ1-2|NA
ASSDGIPPSFYGYT
>TRBV7-2|TRBJ2-1|few
ASSLAVGAGNEQF
>TRBV28|TRBJ1-5|NA
ASRQGGTGPQH
>TRBV19|TRBJ1-4|NA
ASGQFHTEKLF
>TRBV4-1|TRBJ2-1|few
ASSQVLTLYNEQF
>TRBV28|TRBJ1-5|NA
ASSSPEGRRDSQPQH
>TRBV3-1/TRBV3-2|TRBJ2-2|NA
ASGTVARELF
>TRBV29-1|TRBJ2-1|NA
SVVLSTDNEQF
>TRBV27|TRBJ1-1|few
ASSPGQRNTEAF
>TRBV7-9|TRBJ1-1|NA
ASSLVMGQGSAEAF